The clone carrying this T cell receptor (beta chain) was counted a single time. This sample was included in a study of blood T cell repertoires in COVID-19. Trimming removed 4 bases at V and 13 bases at J, with 17 bases between. The CDR3 loop spans 13 amino acids. Germline lookup yields CDR1 SNHLY and CDR2 FYNNEI. For recovered donors of Cohort 3, there were two negative PCRs, clearance, or symptom resolution. Generated by immunoSEQ multiplex PCR, the TCRdb table keeps only in-frame clones and is missing some. The data show around 150,000 clones, with approximately 80% seen just once and approximately 5.4% held by the top ten.

This clonotype was obtained from a man aged 40-55 years who had recovered from COVID-19. Sequencing was done on a sample of PBMCs or T cells enriched from blood (not recorded which). This chain joins TRBV2 and TRBJ2-1; D may be TRBD1 (5 bases). The CDR3 loop is CASSGQPNSQQFF. CDR3 in DNA: TGTGCCAGCAGTGGACAGCCCAATTCCCAACAGTTCTTC.